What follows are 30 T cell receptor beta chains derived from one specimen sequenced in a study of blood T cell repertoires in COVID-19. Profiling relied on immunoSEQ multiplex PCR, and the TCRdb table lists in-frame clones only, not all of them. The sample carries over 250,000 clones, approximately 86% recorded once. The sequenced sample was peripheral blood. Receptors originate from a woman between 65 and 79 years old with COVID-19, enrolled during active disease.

DNA for the CDR3: TGTGCCAGCAGTTTAAAGGGTAGGGGTCTTAGCTCCTACAATGAGCAGTTCTTC. Its translation is CASSLKGRGLSSYNEQFF. The genes are TRBV27 and TRBJ2-1; D is perhaps TRBD1 (5 bases). From germline, CDR1 is MNHEY and CDR2 SMNVEV (reference sequence). With 2 bases removed from V and 0 bases from J, the gap between germline ends came to 17 bases. The CDR3 contains 18 residues.

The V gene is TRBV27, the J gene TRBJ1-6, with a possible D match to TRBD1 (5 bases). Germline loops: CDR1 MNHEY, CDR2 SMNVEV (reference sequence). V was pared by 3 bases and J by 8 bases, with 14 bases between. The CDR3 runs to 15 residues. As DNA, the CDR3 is TGTGCCAGCAGTTTTTTCGGGGGAGTAGATTCACCCCTCCACTTT. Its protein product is CASSFFGGVDSPLHF.

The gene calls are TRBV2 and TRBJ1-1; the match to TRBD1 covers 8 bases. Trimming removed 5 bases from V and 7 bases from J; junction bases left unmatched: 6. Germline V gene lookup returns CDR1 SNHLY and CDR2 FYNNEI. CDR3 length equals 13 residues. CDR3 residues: CASSSGGTYEAFF. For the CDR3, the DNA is TGTGCCAGCAGTTCAGGGGGCACCTATGAAGCTTTCTTT.

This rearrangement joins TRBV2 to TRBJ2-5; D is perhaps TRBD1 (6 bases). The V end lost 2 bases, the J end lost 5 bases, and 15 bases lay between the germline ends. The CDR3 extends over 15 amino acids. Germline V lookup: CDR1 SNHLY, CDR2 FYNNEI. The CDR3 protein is CASSEQTGSGETQYF. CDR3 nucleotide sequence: TGTGCCAGCAGTGAACAGACAGGAAGTGGGGAGACCCAGTACTTC.

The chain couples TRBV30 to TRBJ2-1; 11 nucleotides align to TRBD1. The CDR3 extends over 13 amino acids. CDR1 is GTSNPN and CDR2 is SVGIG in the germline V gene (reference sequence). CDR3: CAGQGAKVHEQFF. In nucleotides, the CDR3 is TGTGCTGGACAGGGGGCCAAAGTCCATGAGCAGTTCTTC.

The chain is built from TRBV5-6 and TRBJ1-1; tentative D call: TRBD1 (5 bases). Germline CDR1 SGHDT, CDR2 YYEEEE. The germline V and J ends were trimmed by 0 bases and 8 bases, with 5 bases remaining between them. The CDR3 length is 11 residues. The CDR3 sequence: CASSLEGEAFF. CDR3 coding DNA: TGTGCCAGCAGCTTGGAGGGGGAAGCTTTCTTT. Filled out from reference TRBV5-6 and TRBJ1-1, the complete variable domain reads DAGVTQSPTHLIKTRGQQVTLRCSPKSGHDTVSWYQQALGQGPQFIFQYYEEEERQRGNFPDRFSGHQFPNYSSELNVNALLLGDSALYLCASSLEGEAFFGQGTRLTVV.

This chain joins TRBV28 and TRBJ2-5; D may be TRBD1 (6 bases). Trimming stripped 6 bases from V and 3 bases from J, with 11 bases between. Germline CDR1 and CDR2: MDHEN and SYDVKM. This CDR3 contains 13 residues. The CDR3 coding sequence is TGTGCCAGCAGATCTCACAGGGAAGAGACCCAGTACTTC. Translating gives CASRSHREETQYF.

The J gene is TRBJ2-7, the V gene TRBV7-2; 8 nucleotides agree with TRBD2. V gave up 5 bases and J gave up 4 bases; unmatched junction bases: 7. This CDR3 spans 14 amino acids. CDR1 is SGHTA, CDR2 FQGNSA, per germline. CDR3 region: CASSPGGGDYEQYF. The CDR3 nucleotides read TGTGCCAGCAGCCCGGGGGGGGGCGATTACGAGCAGTACTTC.

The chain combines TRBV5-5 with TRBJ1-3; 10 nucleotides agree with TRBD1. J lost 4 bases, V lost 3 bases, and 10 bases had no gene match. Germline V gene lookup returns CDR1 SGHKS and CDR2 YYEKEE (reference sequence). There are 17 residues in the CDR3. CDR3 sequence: CASSWNPGQGTGNTIYF. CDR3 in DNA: TGTGCCAGCAGCTGGAACCCGGGACAGGGGACGGGAAACACCATATATTTT. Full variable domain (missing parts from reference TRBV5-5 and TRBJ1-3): DAGVTQSPTHLIKTRGQQVTLRCSPISGHKSVSWYQQVLGQGPQFIFQYYEKEERGRGNFPDRFSARQFPNYSSELNVNALLLGDSALYLCASSWNPGQGTGNTIYFGEGSWLTVV.

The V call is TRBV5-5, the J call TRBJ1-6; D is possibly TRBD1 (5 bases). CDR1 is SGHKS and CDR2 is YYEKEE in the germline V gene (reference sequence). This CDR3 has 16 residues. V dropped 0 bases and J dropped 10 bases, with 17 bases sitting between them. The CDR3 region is CASSLEYAGFGSPLHF. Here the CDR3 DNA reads TGTGCCAGCAGCTTGGAATATGCAGGGTTCGGCTCACCCCTCCACTTT.

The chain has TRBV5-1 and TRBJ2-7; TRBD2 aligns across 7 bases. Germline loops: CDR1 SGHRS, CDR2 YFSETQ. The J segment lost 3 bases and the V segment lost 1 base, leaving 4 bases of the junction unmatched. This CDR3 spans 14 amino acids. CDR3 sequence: CASSLWSGVYEQYF. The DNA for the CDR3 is TGCGCCAGCAGCTTGTGGAGCGGGGTCTACGAGCAGTACTTC.

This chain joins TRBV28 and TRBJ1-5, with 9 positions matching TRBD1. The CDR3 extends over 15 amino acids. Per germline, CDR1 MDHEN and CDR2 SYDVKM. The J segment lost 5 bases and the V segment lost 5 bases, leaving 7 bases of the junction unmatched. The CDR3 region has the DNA TGTGCCAGCAGTCCACTAACAGGGGGCGATCAGCCCCAGCATTTT. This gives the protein CASSPLTGGDQPQHF.

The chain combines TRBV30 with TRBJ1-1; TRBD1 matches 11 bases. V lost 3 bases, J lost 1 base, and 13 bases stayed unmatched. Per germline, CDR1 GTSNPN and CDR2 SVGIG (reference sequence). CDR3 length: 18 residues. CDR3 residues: CAWRLPGTGGPRNTEAFF. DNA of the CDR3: TGTGCCTGGAGGCTCCCCGGGACAGGGGGGCCGCGGAACACTGAAGCTTTCTTT.

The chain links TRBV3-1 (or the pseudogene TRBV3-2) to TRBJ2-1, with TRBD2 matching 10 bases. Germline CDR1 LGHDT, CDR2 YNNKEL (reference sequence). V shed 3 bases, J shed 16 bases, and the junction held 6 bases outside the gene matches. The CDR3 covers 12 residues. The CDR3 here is CASSHPGTSEFF. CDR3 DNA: TGTGCCAGCAGCCACCCCGGGACTAGCGAATTCTTC.

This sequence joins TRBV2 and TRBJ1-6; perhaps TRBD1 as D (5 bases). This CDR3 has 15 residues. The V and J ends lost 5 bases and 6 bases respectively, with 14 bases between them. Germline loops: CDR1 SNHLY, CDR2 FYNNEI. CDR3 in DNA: TGTGCCAGCAGTCCGCGGACACTAACTAATTCACCCCTCCACTTT. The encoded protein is CASSPRTLTNSPLHF.

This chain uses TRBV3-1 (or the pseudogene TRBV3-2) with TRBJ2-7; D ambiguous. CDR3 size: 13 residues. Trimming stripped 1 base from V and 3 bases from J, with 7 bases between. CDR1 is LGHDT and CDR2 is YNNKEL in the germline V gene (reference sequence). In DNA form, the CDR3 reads TGTGCCAGCAGCCAAGTTTACAACTACGAGCAGTACTTC. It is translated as CASSQVYNYEQYF.

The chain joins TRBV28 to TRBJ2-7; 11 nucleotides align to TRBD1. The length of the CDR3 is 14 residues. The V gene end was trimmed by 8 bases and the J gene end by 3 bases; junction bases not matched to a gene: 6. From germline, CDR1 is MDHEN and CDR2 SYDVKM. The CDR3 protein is CASGTGGLLYEQYF. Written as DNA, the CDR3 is TGTGCCAGCGGGACAGGGGGTCTTCTCTACGAGCAGTACTTC.

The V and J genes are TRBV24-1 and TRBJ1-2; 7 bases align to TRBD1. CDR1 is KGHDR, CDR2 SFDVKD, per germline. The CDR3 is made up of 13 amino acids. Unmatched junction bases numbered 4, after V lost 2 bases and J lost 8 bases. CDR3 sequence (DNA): TGTGCCACCAGTGATTGGCAGGGGGAGGGCTACACCTTC. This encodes CATSDWQGEGYTF.

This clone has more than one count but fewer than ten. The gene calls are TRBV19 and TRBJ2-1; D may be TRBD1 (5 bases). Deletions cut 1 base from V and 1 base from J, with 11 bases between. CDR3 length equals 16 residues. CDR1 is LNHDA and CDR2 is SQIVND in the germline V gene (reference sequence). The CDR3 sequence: CASSIGGGASYNEQFF. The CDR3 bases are TGTGCCAGTAGTATAGGGGGCGGTGCTTCCTACAATGAGCAGTTCTTC.

The CDR3 sequence: CASSPGQTNTEAFF. Written as DNA, the CDR3 is TGTGCCAGCAGCCCGGGACAGACGAACACTGAAGCTTTCTTT. The rearrangement joins TRBV25-1 to TRBJ1-1, with 7 bases aligning to TRBD1. V lost 6 bases to trimming and J lost 1 base; unmatched junction nucleotides: 5. The CDR3 covers 14 residues. Germline assignment: CDR1 MGHDK and CDR2 SYGVNS.

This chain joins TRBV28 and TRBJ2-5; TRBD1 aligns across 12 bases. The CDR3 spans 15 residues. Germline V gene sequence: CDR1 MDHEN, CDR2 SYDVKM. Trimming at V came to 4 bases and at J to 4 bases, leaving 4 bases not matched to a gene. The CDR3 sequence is CASSSRDRGLETQYF. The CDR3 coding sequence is TGTGCCAGCAGTTCCCGGGACAGGGGGCTAGAGACCCAGTACTTC.

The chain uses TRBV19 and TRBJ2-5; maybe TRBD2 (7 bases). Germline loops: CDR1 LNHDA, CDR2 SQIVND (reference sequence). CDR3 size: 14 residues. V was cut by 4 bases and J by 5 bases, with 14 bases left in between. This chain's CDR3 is CASSTGGGAETQYF. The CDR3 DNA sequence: TGTGCCAGTAGTACTGGGGGGGGCGCGGAGACCCAGTACTTC.

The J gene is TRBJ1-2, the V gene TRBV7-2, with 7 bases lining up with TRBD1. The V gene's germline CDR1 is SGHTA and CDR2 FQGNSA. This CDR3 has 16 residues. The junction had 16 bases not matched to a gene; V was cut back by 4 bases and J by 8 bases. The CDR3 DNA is TGTGCCAGCAGCTCAGAACAGGGGAACGGGGGATTAGGCTACACCTTC. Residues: CASSSEQGNGGLGYTF.

In nucleotides, the CDR3 is TGTGCCAGTAGCCCGGGATCCGCCCGAATAAGCTACGAGCAGTACTTC. This encodes CASSPGSARISYEQYF. The J gene is TRBJ2-7, the V gene TRBV19; a possible D gene is TRBD2 (5 bases). The V end lost 6 bases, the J end lost 3 bases, and 21 bases lay between the germline ends. The CDR3 is made up of 16 amino acids. Germline CDR1 reads LNHDA; CDR2 reads SQIVND (reference sequence). The full variable domain, its missing parts supplied by reference TRBV19 and TRBJ2-7, is DGGITQSPKYLFRKEGQNVTLSCEQNLNHDAMYWYRQDPGQGLRLIYYSQIVNDFQKGDIAEGYSVSREKKESFPLTVTSAQKNPTAFYLCASSPGSARISYEQYFGPGTRLTVT.

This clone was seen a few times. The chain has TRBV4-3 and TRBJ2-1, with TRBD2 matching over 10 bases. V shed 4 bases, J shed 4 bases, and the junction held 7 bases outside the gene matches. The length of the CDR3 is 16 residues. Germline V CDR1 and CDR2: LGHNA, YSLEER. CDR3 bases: TGCGCCAGCAGCCCCAGCGGGGGGGCCGGGTACAATGAGCAGTTCTTC. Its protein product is CASSPSGGAGYNEQFF.

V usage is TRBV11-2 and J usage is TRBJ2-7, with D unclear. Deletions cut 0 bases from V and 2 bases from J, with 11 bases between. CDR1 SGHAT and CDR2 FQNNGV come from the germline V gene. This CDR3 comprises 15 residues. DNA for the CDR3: TGTGCCAGCAGCTTAGAGCAGATGATTACCTACGAGCAGTACTTC. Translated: CASSLEQMITYEQYF.

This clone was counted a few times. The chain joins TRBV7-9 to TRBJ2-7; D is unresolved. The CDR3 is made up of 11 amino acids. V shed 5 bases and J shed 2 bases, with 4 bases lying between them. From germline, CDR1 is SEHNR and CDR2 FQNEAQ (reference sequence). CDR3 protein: CASSRAYEQYF. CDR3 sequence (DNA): TGTGCCAGCAGCCGGGCCTACGAGCAGTACTTC.

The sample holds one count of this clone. The CDR3 spells CASSIGQGYEQYF. In DNA, the CDR3 is TGTGCCAGCAGCATTGGACAGGGCTACGAGCAGTACTTC. V is TRBV6-5 and J is TRBJ2-7; 8 bases are a match to TRBD1. The V and J ends lost 6 bases and 3 bases, in that order; junction bases with no gene match: 4. The CDR3 totals 13 residues. Germline-derived CDR1 and CDR2 are MNHEY and SVGAGI.

CDR3: CASSVTRVAYGYTF. CDR3 coding DNA: TGTGCCAGCAGCGTCACCAGGGTAGCCTATGGCTACACCTTC. The V and J genes are TRBV5-6 and TRBJ1-2; D perhaps matches TRBD1 (5 bases). The CDR3 runs 14 residues. Germline CDR1 is SGHDT and CDR2 is YYEEEE. V was cut by 4 bases and J by 4 bases, with 14 bases left in between.

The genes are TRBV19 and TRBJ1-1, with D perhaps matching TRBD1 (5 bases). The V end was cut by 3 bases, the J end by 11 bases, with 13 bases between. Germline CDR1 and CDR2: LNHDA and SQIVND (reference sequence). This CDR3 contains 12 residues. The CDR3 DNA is TGTGCCAGTAGTATTCGGGCAGGGTTGGCTTTCTTT. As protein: CASSIRAGLAFF.